A single sample is the source of the 5 T cell receptor beta chains below, sequenced in a study of cytotoxic CD8 clonotypes in ibrutinib-treated CLL. Measured with immunoSEQ multiplex PCR; TCRdb has only the in-frame clones, and not every one. The repertoire holds tens of thousands of clones, with around 73% as singletons. This sample comprised PBMCs, obtained after 12 months of ibrutinib treatment. The receptor source for this set is a human donor with chronic lymphocytic leukemia.

The J gene is TRBJ2-1, the V gene TRBV7-9; 9 bases line up with TRBD2. Germline loops: CDR1 SEHNR, CDR2 FQNEAQ (reference sequence). This CDR3 has 13 residues. Trimming cost V 5 bases and J 10 bases; bases outside gene matches: 6. The CDR3 protein is CASSKGTSMEQFF. The CDR3 nucleotides read TGTGCCAGCAGCAAAGGGACTAGCATGGAGCAGTTCTTC.

The table lists this clone with a few counts. This sequence joins TRBV7-8 and TRBJ1-2; D might be TRBD1 (6 bases). The germline V gene has CDR1 SGHVS and CDR2 FQNEAQ. V lost 1 base, J lost 5 bases, and 17 bases lay in between. The CDR3 consists of 16 residues. CDR3 in DNA: TGTGCCAGCAGCTTAGAAAGGGGGAGTGGAGGGTATGGCTACACCTTC. It translates to CASSLERGSGGYGYTF.

This clone was observed a few times. The CDR3, as DNA: TGTGCCAGCAGCTTAGTGGTTCCTGGTCCAGACGCGAACACTGAAGCTTTCTTT. Translated: CASSLVVPGPDANTEAFF. V and J are TRBV11-2 and TRBJ1-1, with D uncertain. V was clipped by 1 base and J by 1 base, with 19 bases between them. Germline loops: CDR1 SGHAT, CDR2 FQNNGV. CDR3 size: 18 residues.

The J gene is TRBJ1-3, the V gene TRBV7-3; 9 bases match TRBD1. Germline values: CDR1 SGHTA, CDR2 FQGTGA. After removal of 4 bases from V and 4 bases from J, the junction contained 8 bases not matched to a gene. The CDR3 extends over 16 amino acids. The DNA of the CDR3 is TGTGCCAGCAGCTCCGGACAGGGGAAGTCCGGAAACACCATATATTTT. This encodes CASSSGQGKSGNTIYF.

This sequence joins TRBV19 and TRBJ2-3; either TRBD1 or TRBD2 may supply D (5 bases each). This CDR3 comprises 14 residues. CDR1 is LNHDA, CDR2 SQIVND, per germline (reference sequence). V was pared by 5 bases and J by 3 bases, with 12 bases between. The CDR3 sequence is CASSPQGETDTQYF. CDR3 nucleotide sequence: TGTGCCAGTAGTCCCCAGGGAGAGACAGATACGCAGTATTTT.